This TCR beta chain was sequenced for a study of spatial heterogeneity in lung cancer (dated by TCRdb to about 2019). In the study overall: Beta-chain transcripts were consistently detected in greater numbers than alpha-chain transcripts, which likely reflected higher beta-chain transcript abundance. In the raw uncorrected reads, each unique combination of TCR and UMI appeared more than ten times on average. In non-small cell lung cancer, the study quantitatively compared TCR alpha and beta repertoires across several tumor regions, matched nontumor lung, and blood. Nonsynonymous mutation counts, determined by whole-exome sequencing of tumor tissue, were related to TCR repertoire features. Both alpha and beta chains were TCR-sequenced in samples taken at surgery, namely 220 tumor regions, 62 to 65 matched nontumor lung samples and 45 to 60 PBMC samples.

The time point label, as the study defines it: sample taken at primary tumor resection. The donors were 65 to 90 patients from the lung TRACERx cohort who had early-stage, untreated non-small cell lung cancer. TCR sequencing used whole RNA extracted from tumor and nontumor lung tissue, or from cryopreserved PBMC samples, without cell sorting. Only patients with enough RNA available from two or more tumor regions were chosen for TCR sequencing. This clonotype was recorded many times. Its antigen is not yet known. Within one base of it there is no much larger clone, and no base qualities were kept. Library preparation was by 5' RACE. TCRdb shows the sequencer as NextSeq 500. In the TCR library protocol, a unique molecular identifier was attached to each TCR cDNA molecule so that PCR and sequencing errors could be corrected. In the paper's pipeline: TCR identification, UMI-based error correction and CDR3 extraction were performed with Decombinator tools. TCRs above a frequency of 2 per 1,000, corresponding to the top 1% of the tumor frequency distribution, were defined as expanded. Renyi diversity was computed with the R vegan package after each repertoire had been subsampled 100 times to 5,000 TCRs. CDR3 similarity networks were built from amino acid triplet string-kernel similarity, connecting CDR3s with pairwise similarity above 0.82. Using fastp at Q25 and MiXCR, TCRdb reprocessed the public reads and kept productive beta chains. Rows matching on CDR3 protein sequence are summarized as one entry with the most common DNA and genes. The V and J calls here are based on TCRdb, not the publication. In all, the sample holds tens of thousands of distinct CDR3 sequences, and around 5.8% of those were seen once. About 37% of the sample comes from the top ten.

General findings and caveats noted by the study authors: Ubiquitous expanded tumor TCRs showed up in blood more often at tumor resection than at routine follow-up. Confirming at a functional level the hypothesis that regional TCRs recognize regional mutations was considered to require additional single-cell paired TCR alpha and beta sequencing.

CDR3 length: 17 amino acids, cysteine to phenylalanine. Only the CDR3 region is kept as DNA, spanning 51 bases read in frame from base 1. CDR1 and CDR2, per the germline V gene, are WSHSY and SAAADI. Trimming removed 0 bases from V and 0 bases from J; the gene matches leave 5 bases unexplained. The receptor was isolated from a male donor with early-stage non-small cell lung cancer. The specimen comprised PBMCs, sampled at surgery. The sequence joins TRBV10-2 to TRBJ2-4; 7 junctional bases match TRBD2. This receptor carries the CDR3 CASSESAGLGAKNIQYF. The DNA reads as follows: TGCGCCAGCAGTGAGTCAGCGGGGTTGGGAGCCAAAAACATTCAGTACTTC.